Shown below are 2 T cell receptor beta chains from a single sample sequenced in a study of blood T cell repertoires in COVID-19. TCRdb's copy holds only in-frame clones and misses some; the assay was immunoSEQ multiplex PCR. The data contain approximately 200,000 clones, approximately 84% of them singletons. Sequences were obtained from PBMCs or T cells enriched from blood (not recorded which). The receptors originated from a woman aged 25-40 years who had recovered from COVID-19.

The chain combines TRBV28 with TRBJ1-4, with unresolved D. Trimming stripped 5 bases from V and 6 bases from J, with 4 bases between. Germline loops: CDR1 MDHEN, CDR2 SYDVKM. This CDR3 has 11 amino acids. DNA of the CDR3: TGTGCCAGCAGTCCGTATGAAAAACTGTTTTTT. Protein: CASSPYEKLFF.

The rearrangement uses TRBV5-1 and TRBJ1-1; no clear D gene. V lost 4 bases, J lost 1 base, and 8 bases lay in between. The CDR3 has 13 amino acids. From germline, CDR1 is SGHRS and CDR2 YFSETQ. The DNA of the CDR3 is TGCGCCAGCAGCCCCGGGAAGAACACTGAAGCTTTCTTT. This gives the protein CASSPGKNTEAFF.